The sequence of this T cell receptor (beta chain) was determined in a study of blood T cell repertoires in COVID-19. Study context: Sites in the United States, Italy and Spain provided acute and convalescent COVID-19 samples. From T cells, B-cell-depleted T cells, or PBMCs came the material, which was cDNA or gDNA.

The trim removed 3 bases at V and 0 bases at J, leaving 5 bases unmatched. The CDR3 is 15 amino acids. Germline assignment: CDR1 SGHKS and CDR2 YYEKEE (reference sequence). This clone was counted between two and nine times. In the original analysis: Estimation of nucleated cell counts relied on the amplification of reference gene primers. Using immunoSEQ multiplex PCR, the repertoire was profiled, and TCRdb retains in-frame clones only, with some absent. D and trimming were read from the DNA, whereas the V and J calls and clone size are those reported in that table. The data show a few hundred thousand clones, 65% to 85% seen once.

The chain is built from TRBV5-5 and TRBJ2-7; 8 positions agree with TRBD2. This clonotype was sampled from a woman between 45 and 60 years old with acute or convalescent COVID-19. Sequencing was done on a sample of peripheral blood. As DNA, the CDR3 is TGTGCCAGCAGCTCCTTAGCGGGACACTCCTACGAGCAGTACTTC. Translation gives CASSSLAGHSYEQYF.